This TCR beta chain comes out of a study of cytomegalovirus exposure and HLA in healthy donors. Broader study findings: The listing of about 150 TCR beta chains classed them as cytomegalovirus-associated. Subsequent analysis of the 120 or so validation repertoires found a tendency for first-cohort TCR clusters to co-occur.

Concerning this clone: Its target is not known.

The trim removed 6 bases at V and 4 bases at J, leaving 7 bases unmatched. The CDR3 totals 14 residues. CDR1 SNHLY and CDR2 FYNNEI come from the germline V gene. TCRdb keeps only in-frame clones here, not all; method: immunoSEQ multiplex PCR. The table shows some 170,000 clones, with around nine tenths occurring only once. The rearrangement uses TRBV2 and TRBJ1-2, with 8 positions matching TRBD1. This receptor was identified in a woman under 40 in good health and CMV-seronegative. Sequenced material: PBMCs. CDR3 nucleotide sequence: TGTGCCAGCAGGCCCGACAGGGGCTTCTATGGCTACACCTTC. Encoded protein: CASRPDRGFYGYTF.